The T cell receptor beta chain described here comes from a study of blood T cell repertoires in COVID-19. As originally analysed: Amplification from reference gene primers served as the basis for estimated nucleated cell counts. Data came from immunoSEQ multiplex PCR; TCRdb stores just in-frame clones and leaves some out. Clone size and V and J calls were adopted from that table, with D and trimming inferred from the DNA. This sample carries under 200,000 clones, 82% of them seen once, and the ten largest clones take roughly 18%. This clone has only one observation. The V and J ends lost 8 bases and 4 bases, in that order; junction bases with no gene match: 12. The germline V gene has CDR1 SNHLY and CDR2 FYNNEI. This CDR3 contains 16 residues.

This receptor was obtained from a man in his 60s who had recovered from COVID-19. The J gene is TRBJ2-1, the V gene TRBV2, with 9 positions matching TRBD2. Sequencing was carried out using PBMCs or T cells enriched from blood (not recorded which). For the CDR3, the DNA is TGTGCCAGCGCACGACTATCCGCGGGAGGGTACAATGAGCAGTTCTTC. Protein: CASARLSAGGYNEQFF.